These 8 T cell receptor beta chains came from one sample sequenced in a study of neoadjuvant nivolumab and ipilimumab in lung cancer. Repertoires were generated with immunoSEQ multiplex PCR, while TCRdb's copy carries only in-frame clones and drops some. The profile covers several thousand clones, with under 90% appearing a single time and around 8% taken by the ten largest. The material sequenced was tumor tissue, taken after neoadjuvant nivolumab, alone or with ipilimumab, at or shortly before surgery. These receptors all stem from an adult with non-small cell lung cancer.

This rearrangement joins TRBV5-8 to TRBJ2-3; D is perhaps TRBD2 (6 bases). Looked up from germline, CDR1 is SGHTS and CDR2 is YDEGEE. Trimming shortened V by 4 bases and J by 7 bases, and 13 bases separated the two germline ends. This CDR3 contains 13 residues. The CDR3 DNA is TGTGCCAGCAGCCTGGGAGGTCGGAATACGCAGTATTTT. This sequence encodes CASSLGGRNTQYF. The full variable domain, rest sourced from reference TRBV5-8 and TRBJ2-3, is EAGVTQSPTHLIKTRGQQATLRCSPISGHTSVYWYQQALGLGLQFLLWYDEGEERNRGNFPPRFSGRQFPNYSSELNVNALELEDSALYLCASSLGGRNTQYFGPGTRLTVL.

This clone was observed a handful of times. V gene TRBV4-1 combines with J gene TRBJ2-7; TRBD1 matches 9 bases. This CDR3 comprises 17 residues. The germline gives CDR1 MGHRA, CDR2 YSYEKL. The V and J ends lost 2 bases and 1 base, in that order; junction bases with no gene match: 9. CDR3 bases: TGCGCCAGCAGCCAACGTGGGGGACAGGGATATTCCTACGAGCAGTACTTC. Protein: CASSQRGGQGYSYEQYF.

V usage is TRBV11-2 and J usage is TRBJ1-1; TRBD1 might be the D (6 bases). The CDR3 totals 16 residues. Germline assignment: CDR1 SGHAT and CDR2 FQNNGV. The V end was cut by 1 base, the J end by 4 bases, with 16 bases between. CDR3 DNA sequence: TGTGCCAGCAGCTTAGTGATCGGGGGGCGGAGCACTGAAGCTTTCTTT. Protein sequence: CASSLVIGGRSTEAFF.

This clone has a handful of counts. The V gene is TRBV29-1, the J gene TRBJ2-3, with D hard to call. Germline lookup yields CDR1 SQVTM and CDR2 ANQGSEA. The CDR3 runs 10 residues. Deletions cut 4 bases from V and 14 bases from J, with 13 bases between. The CDR3 bases are TGCAGCGTTGGCATTCAAGTAAGGTATTTT. Translation gives CSVGIQVRYF.

The gene calls are TRBV12-5 and TRBJ1-5; D call uncertain. The V end lost 1 base, the J end lost 6 bases, and 7 bases lay between the germline ends. The CDR3 loop spans 13 amino acids. Germline V CDR1 and CDR2: LGHNT, FRNRAP. Here the CDR3 reads CASGLGPTQPQHF. CDR3 coding DNA: TGTGCTAGTGGTTTGGGGCCAACTCAGCCCCAGCATTTT.

V usage is TRBV6-5 and J usage is TRBJ2-1; D gene ambiguous. The CDR3 is made up of 13 amino acids. Germline-derived CDR1 and CDR2 are MNHEY and SVGAGI. V lost 0 bases and J 7 bases, leaving 7 bases between the germline ends. CDR3 coding DNA: TGTGCCAGCAGTTACTCGATATCAAATGAGCAGTTCTTC. Its translation: CASSYSISNEQFF.

The chain carries TRBV5-4 and TRBJ1-1; D gene uncertain. The CDR3 has 14 amino acids. V lost 2 bases to trimming and J lost 1 base, with 9 bases between them. Germline V gives CDR1 SGHNT, CDR2 YYREEE (reference sequence). The CDR3 nucleotides are TGTGCCAGCAGCTTAGTGCGGGAGAACACTGAAGCTTTCTTT. Its translation: CASSLVRENTEAFF.

The chain has TRBV18 and TRBJ2-1; 9 nucleotides line up with TRBD1. The junction had 6 bases not matched to a gene; V was cut back by 7 bases and J by 2 bases. Germline V gene sequence: CDR1 KGHSH, CDR2 LQKENI. CDR3 size: 15 residues. CDR3 sequence: CASYRDRVTYNEQFF. In nucleotides, the CDR3 is TGTGCCAGCTACCGGGACAGGGTAACCTACAATGAGCAGTTCTTC.